The 14 T cell receptor beta chains below were found in one sample sequenced in a study of spatial heterogeneity in lung cancer. TCRdb reprocessed the 5' RACE reads via MiXCR and lists one record per CDR3 protein. Of approximately 40,000 distinct CDR3 sequences in the sample, approximately 7.5% were seen once. Time point described: sample taken at primary tumor resection. Sample: PBMCs, taken at surgery. Source of these receptors: a male donor with early-stage non-small cell lung cancer.

The table lists this clonotype with a few counts. The rearrangement uses TRBV20-1 and TRBJ1-2, with D perhaps matching TRBD1 (6 bases). This CDR3 is 14 amino acids long. V lost 0 bases and J 4 bases, leaving 12 bases between the germline ends. Germline CDR1 is DFQATT and CDR2 is SNEGSKA (reference sequence). The CDR3 is CSARDSGGRYGYTF. DNA for the CDR3: TGCAGTGCTAGAGATAGCGGGGGCCGCTATGGCTACACCTTC.

The chain carries TRBV6-5 and TRBJ2-5, with D possibly being TRBD2 (5 bases). The CDR3 is made up of 12 amino acids. The V gene lost 6 bases and the J gene lost 4 bases, with 9 bases spanning the gap. Looked up from germline, CDR1 is MNHEY and CDR2 is SVGAGI. The CDR3 loop reads CASRGVAETQYF. The CDR3 DNA follows: TGTGCCAGCAGGGGAGTTGCAGAGACCCAGTACTTC.

In its sample, this clonotype was seen many times. V gene TRBV3-1 combines with J gene TRBJ1-5, with a weak D call TRBD1 (5 bases). The germline V gene has CDR1 LGHDT and CDR2 YNNKEL (reference sequence). Trimming pared 0 bases from V and 4 bases from J, leaving 7 bases between. The CDR3 consists of 14 residues. The chain's CDR3 is CASSQDDRNQPQHF. DNA for the CDR3: TGTGCCAGCAGCCAAGATGACAGAAATCAGCCCCAGCATTTT. Using reference TRBV3-1 and TRBJ1-5 for the parts outside the CDR3, the full variable domain is DTAVSQTPKYLVTQMGNDKSIKCEQNLGHDTMYWYKQDSKKFLKIMFSYNNKELIINETVPNRFSPKSPDKAHLNLHINSLELGDSAVYFCASSQDDRNQPQHFGDGTRLSIL.

This clonotype was seen more than once but under ten times. This chain joins TRBV14 and TRBJ2-1; D tentatively fits TRBD1 or TRBD2 (6 bases each). Trimming removed 4 bases from V and 9 bases from J, with 22 bases in between. Germline CDR1 reads SGHDN; CDR2 reads FVKESK. This CDR3 spans 16 amino acids. CDR3 nucleotides: TGTGCCAGCAGCCTGCCGACAGGACGGGGGATTCTTGAGCAGTTCTTC. This translates into CASSLPTGRGILEQFF.

This clonotype was found many times. This rearrangement joins TRBV4-1 to TRBJ2-1; D not resolved. The CDR3 totals 15 residues. Germline assignment: CDR1 MGHRA and CDR2 YSYEKL. V lost 4 bases and J lost 0, with 10 bases in between. The CDR3 spells CASSLLRNSYNEQFF. The CDR3 region has the DNA TGCGCCAGCAGCCTCTTGCGGAACTCCTACAATGAGCAGTTCTTC.

This clonotype was counted many times. The chain recombines TRBV9 with TRBJ2-7, with no clear D. Trimming pared 3 bases from V and 0 bases from J, leaving 10 bases between. CDR3 length: 14 residues. Germline CDR1 SGDLS, CDR2 YYNGEE. The CDR3 region has the DNA TGTGCCAGCAGCGCCTTCGACGGCTCCTACGAGCAGTACTTC. Translation: CASSAFDGSYEQYF.

This clonotype showed up many times. The chain recombines TRBV11-2 with TRBJ2-5, with D perhaps being TRBD1 or TRBD2 (5 bases each). This CDR3 is 15 amino acids long. The V end lost 5 bases, the J end lost 2 bases, and 15 bases lay between the germline ends. Germline V gene data show CDR1 as SGHAT and CDR2 as FQNNGV. The CDR3 DNA follows: TGTGCCAGCAGCCAGAGGGACCCATCACAAGAGACCCAGTACTTC. Translation gives CASSQRDPSQETQYF.

This clonotype was seen many times. The chain uses TRBV20-1 and TRBJ2-1, with D maybe TRBD1 (5 bases). This CDR3 has 12 residues. The V and J ends lost 5 bases and 6 bases respectively, with 11 bases between them. CDR1 DFQATT and CDR2 SNEGSKA come from the germline V gene (reference sequence). CDR3 residues: CSALQVINEQFF. CDR3 DNA: TGCAGTGCTCTACAGGTAATCAATGAGCAGTTCTTC.

CDR3 loop: CSAPPMGRGRSSYNEQFF. The CDR3 DNA follows: TGCAGTGCTCCTCCAATGGGTAGGGGTCGAAGCTCCTACAATGAGCAGTTCTTC. The chain carries TRBV20-1 and TRBJ2-1; D possibly corresponds to TRBD1 (5 bases). V lost 5 bases and J lost 0, with 23 bases in between. The CDR3 is 18 residues long. Germline V gives CDR1 DFQATT, CDR2 SNEGSKA (reference sequence).

This clonotype was counted ten times or more. J is TRBJ2-7 and V is TRBV4-2; 13 bases are a match to TRBD2. CDR3 length: 17 amino acids. CDR1 is LGHNA and CDR2 is YNFKEQ in the germline V gene. With V trimmed by 2 bases and J by 2 bases, 6 bases remained unmatched. Here the CDR3 reads CASSQPTSGGNPYEQYF. Here the CDR3 DNA reads TGTGCCAGCAGCCAACCGACTAGCGGGGGGAACCCCTACGAGCAGTACTTC.

Details on this clonotype: This may be a read error: a much more frequent sequence differs by one nucleotide. The conserved final phenylalanine or tryptophan is absent from the CDR3, which likely points to a read error. CDR3 coding DNA: TGCGCCAGCAGAAACTCCGGGACTAGCGGCACAGATACGCAGTATCTT. This encodes CASRNSGTSGTDTQYL. The J gene is TRBJ2-3, the V gene TRBV5-1; 10 bases align to TRBD2. This CDR3 is 16 amino acids long. With 5 bases clipped from V and 1 base from J, the junction kept 7 bases outside the gene matches. The germline V gene has CDR1 SGHRS and CDR2 YFSETQ.

In its sample, this clonotype was seen many times. At one of its ends the junction is not consistent with the germline gene, which may arise from a read error. The J gene is TRBJ2-7, the V gene TRBV20-1; tentative D call: TRBD2 (6 bases). The V gene's germline CDR1 is DFQATT and CDR2 SNEGSKA (reference sequence). This CDR3 region has 10 residues. Written as DNA, the CDR3 is TGCAGTGCTGCCCGGGACTCCAACCATTTC. It encodes CSAARDSNHF.

Notes on this clonotype: A much larger clone is a single base away; this may be a read error. The genes are TRBV12-3 or TRBV12-4 and TRBJ1-6; perhaps TRBD1 as D (6 bases). V was trimmed by 2 bases and J by 7 bases, leaving 9 bases between them. The length of the CDR3 is 14 residues. The CDR3: CASSLQGWNSPLHF. The CDR3 nucleotides are TGTGCCAGCAGTTTACAGGGGTGGAATTCACCCCTCCACTTT.

This clonotype was picked up many times. This chain joins TRBV28 and TRBJ2-3; no clear D gene. In germline, CDR1 is MDHEN, CDR2 SYDVKM. V gave up 7 bases and J gave up 3 bases, with 17 bases separating them. CDR3 length: 15 amino acids. The CDR3 DNA is TGTGCCAGCATCGGGCCGGTATGGGGAACAGATACGCAGTATTTT. Translating it yields CASIGPVWGTDTQYF.